One sample yielded the 30 T cell receptor beta chains listed below, sequenced in a study of T cell responses to AZD1222 COVID-19 vaccine. Sequenced by immunoSEQ multiplex PCR; TCRdb stores in-frame clones only, minus some. The repertoire includes some 110,000 clones, around 91% of them detected once, and 1.5% to 2% sits in the top ten. Here the sequenced sample was peripheral blood, taken 28 days after the second AZD1222 dose. These receptors all stem from an adult who received the AZD1222 COVID-19 vaccine.

Written as DNA, the CDR3 is TGTGCCAGCAGCCTCCCTGGGACAACTAATGAAAAACTGTTTTTT. It translates to CASSLPGTTNEKLFF. This rearrangement joins TRBV5-5 to TRBJ1-4; D is ambiguous. In germline, CDR1 is SGHKS, CDR2 YYEKEE (reference sequence). The V and J ends lost 4 bases and 0 bases respectively, with 10 bases between them. The CDR3 sequence is 15 residues long.

The rearrangement joins TRBV2 to TRBJ2-5; possibly TRBD1 or TRBD2 for D (5 bases each). In germline, CDR1 is SNHLY, CDR2 FYNNEI. There are 14 residues in the CDR3. The V gene lost 3 bases and the J gene lost 2 bases, with 10 bases spanning the gap. CDR3 coding DNA: TGTGCCAGCAGTGAGGGACGGTTACAAGAGACCCAGTACTTC. Protein sequence: CASSEGRLQETQYF.

This chain connects TRBV7-2 to TRBJ2-3; D ambiguous. CDR3 length: 14 amino acids. Looked up from germline, CDR1 is SGHTA and CDR2 is FQGNSA. V lost 5 bases, J lost 0 bases, and 9 bases lay in between. The CDR3 spells CASSPPLSTDTQYF. As DNA, the CDR3 is TGTGCCAGCAGCCCCCCGCTGAGCACAGATACGCAGTATTTT.

The chain couples TRBV29-1 to TRBJ2-1; TRBD2 agrees at 14 bases. This CDR3 has 13 residues. In germline, CDR1 is SQVTM, CDR2 ANQGSEA. Trimming at V came to 6 bases and at J to 5 bases, leaving 0 bases not matched to a gene. In DNA, the CDR3 is TGCAGCGTGGGACTAGCGGGAGACAATGAGCAGTTCTTC. It encodes CSVGLAGDNEQFF.

The chain links TRBV10-3 to TRBJ1-1, with 12 bases that match TRBD1. CDR3 length: 16 amino acids. Looked up from germline, CDR1 is ENHRY and CDR2 is SYGVKD. V lost 2 bases and J lost 6; bases outside the gene matches: 7. The CDR3 nucleotides are TGTGCCATCAGTGAGACACCGGGACAGGGGGCCCCTGAAGCTTTCTTT. This encodes CAISETPGQGAPEAFF.

The chain has TRBV11-1 and TRBJ2-7, with a possible D match to TRBD1 (5 bases). Germline V gives CDR1 SGHAT, CDR2 FQDESV (reference sequence). V was shortened by 3 bases and J by 3 bases, with 9 bases between the two germline ends. The CDR3 is 13 amino acids. The CDR3: CASSFGASYEQYF. CDR3 nucleotide sequence: TGTGCCAGCAGCTTTGGGGCTAGCTACGAGCAGTACTTC.

The chain has TRBV7-2 and TRBJ2-2; no clear D gene. CDR1 SGHTA and CDR2 FQGNSA come from the germline V gene. V lost 1 base to trimming and J lost 5 bases, with 14 bases between them. CDR3 size: 16 residues. The CDR3 nucleotides are TGTGCCAGCAGCTTAGTAGGGTCAGTCAAGACCGGGGAGCTGTTTTTT. This encodes CASSLVGSVKTGELFF.

V gene TRBV11-1 combines with J gene TRBJ1-1; D is possibly TRBD1 (6 bases). CDR1 is SGHAT, CDR2 FQDESV, per germline (reference sequence). The CDR3 length is 13 residues. V dropped 0 bases and J dropped 9 bases, with 11 bases sitting between them. In nucleotides, the CDR3 is TGTGCCAGCAGCTTAGCAGTGGACAGACAAGCTTTCTTT. Translating it yields CASSLAVDRQAFF.

Relative to its sample, this clone is large. The gene calls are TRBV14 and TRBJ2-1, with 10 nucleotides matching TRBD2. Germline CDR1 and CDR2: SGHDN and FVKESK. The CDR3 loop spans 15 amino acids. Trimming cost V 4 bases and J 2 bases; bases outside gene matches: 2. The CDR3 here is CASSLLAGAYNEQFF. DNA for the CDR3: TGTGCCAGCAGCCTGCTAGCGGGAGCCTACAATGAGCAGTTCTTC.

The chain uses TRBV11-2 and TRBJ2-2; 8 nucleotides line up with TRBD2. Per germline, CDR1 SGHAT and CDR2 FQNNGV. J lost 4 bases, V lost 5 bases, and 12 bases had no gene match. The CDR3 spans 17 residues. The CDR3 reads CASSRPRAGVVTGELFF. CDR3 nucleotide sequence: TGTGCCAGCAGCCGGCCCCGAGCGGGAGTGGTCACCGGGGAGCTGTTTTTT.

V and J are TRBV7-3 and TRBJ1-1; the D gene is possibly TRBD1 (5 bases). Trimming shortened V by 5 bases and J by 0 bases, and 16 bases separated the two germline ends. CDR1 SGHTA and CDR2 FQGTGA come from the germline V gene. CDR3 length: 16 amino acids. The CDR3 protein is CASSPERGRMNTEAFF. The CDR3 nucleotides are TGTGCCAGCAGCCCCGAAAGGGGTAGAATGAACACTGAAGCTTTCTTT.

The chain employs TRBV10-1 and TRBJ2-3, with 10 bases that match TRBD2. The CDR3 extends over 15 amino acids. The V and J ends lost 6 bases and 6 bases, in that order; junction bases with no gene match: 9. CDR1 WNHNN and CDR2 SYGVQD come from the germline V gene (reference sequence). CDR3 sequence: CASSQTSGSGDTQYF. CDR3 bases: TGCGCCAGCAGCCAGACTAGCGGGTCTGGGGATACGCAGTATTTT.

The V call is TRBV20-1, the J call TRBJ2-1, with 8 bases lining up with TRBD2. The CDR3 length is 14 residues. Trimming removed 3 bases from V and 6 bases from J; junction bases left unmatched: 7. Per the germline V gene, CDR1 is DFQATT and CDR2 is SNEGSKA (reference sequence). The CDR3 bases are TGCAGTGCTAGTAGTACTAGCGGATTCAATGAGCAGTTCTTC. Amino acid sequence: CSASSTSGFNEQFF.

The rearrangement links TRBV27 to TRBJ2-7, with TRBD1 matching 7 bases. Germline trimming cut 7 bases from V and 3 bases from J; bases unmatched to any gene: 12. Germline V CDR1 and CDR2: MNHEY, SMNVEV (reference sequence). There are 15 residues in the CDR3. As DNA, the CDR3 is TGTGCCAGCAAATGGACCGACAGGGCCGTCTACGAGCAGTACTTC. It encodes CASKWTDRAVYEQYF.

The rearrangement joins TRBV19 to TRBJ2-1; 14 bases are shared with TRBD2. Looked up from germline, CDR1 is LNHDA and CDR2 is SQIVND (reference sequence). The CDR3 covers 19 residues. V trimming: 5 bases; J trimming: 9 bases; junction bases outside the gene matches: 18. The CDR3 sequence is CASSSTGTSGRPAQGEQFF. The CDR3 nucleotides read TGTGCCAGTAGTTCGACCGGGACTAGCGGGAGACCCGCCCAGGGTGAGCAGTTCTTC. The variable domain in full, with the rest retrieved from reference TRBV19 and TRBJ2-1, is DGGITQSPKYLFRKEGQNVTLSCEQNLNHDAMYWYRQDPGQGLRLIYYSQIVNDFQKGDIAEGYSVSREKKESFPLTVTSAQKNPTAFYLCASSSTGTSGRPAQGEQFFGPGTRLTVL.

This chain uses TRBV7-9 with TRBJ1-6; D remains unclear. This CDR3 contains 11 residues. V was pared by 1 base and J by 10 bases, with 2 bases between. Per germline, CDR1 SEHNR and CDR2 FQNEAQ (reference sequence). CDR3 bases: TGTGCCAGCAGCTTAGACTCACCCCTCCACTTT. Its protein is CASSLDSPLHF.

CDR3 residues: CASKLQGGGNQPQHF. CDR3 nucleotides: TGTGCCAGCAAATTACAGGGGGGAGGCAATCAGCCCCAGCATTTT. The chain employs TRBV6-5 and TRBJ1-5, with TRBD1 matching over 8 bases. CDR3 length: 15 residues. Germline V gene lookup returns CDR1 MNHEY and CDR2 SVGAGI. Trimming at V came to 7 bases and at J to 2 bases, leaving 7 bases not matched to a gene.

The rearrangement joins TRBV30 to TRBJ2-7; tentative D call: TRBD1 (5 bases). This CDR3 is 13 amino acids long. Trimming removed 1 base from V and 7 bases from J, with 14 bases in between. Germline V lookup: CDR1 GTSNPN, CDR2 SVGIG (reference sequence). CDR3 DNA sequence: TGTGCCTGGAGTGGACCCAGGGCGGAGGAGCAGTACTTC. Its translation: CAWSGPRAEEQYF.

The V call is TRBV5-1, the J call TRBJ2-1; TRBD2 matches 10 bases. CDR1 and CDR2 from the germline V gene are SGHRS and YFSETQ. Trimming took 4 bases from V and 4 from J; bases not matched to a gene: 8. CDR3 length equals 16 residues. CDR3 coding DNA: TGCGCCAGCAGCCCAGGACTAGCGGCGCAATACAATGAGCAGTTCTTC. This translates into CASSPGLAAQYNEQFF. The variable domain in full, completed from reference TRBV5-1 and TRBJ2-1, reads KAGVTQTPRYLIKTRGQQVTLSCSPISGHRSVSWYQQTPGQGLQFLFEYFSETQRNKGNFPGRFSGRQFSNSRSEMNVSTLELGDSALYLCASSPGLAAQYNEQFFGPGTRLTVL.

The chain combines TRBV27 with TRBJ2-5, with a weak D call TRBD2 (6 bases). Deletions cut 5 bases from V and 2 bases from J, with 12 bases between. Looked up from germline, CDR1 is MNHEY and CDR2 is SMNVEV (reference sequence). The length of the CDR3 is 14 residues. In nucleotides, the CDR3 is TGTGCCAGCAGTGGGGTAGCGGCTCAAGAGACCCAGTACTTC. Residues: CASSGVAAQETQYF.

V usage is TRBV6-5 and J usage is TRBJ2-6; the D is unclear. CDR1 and CDR2 from the germline V gene are MNHEY and SVGAGI. The length of the CDR3 is 13 residues. With 7 bases removed from V and 2 bases from J, the gap between germline ends came to 6 bases. CDR3 protein: CASNQAGANVLTF. The DNA of the CDR3 is TGTGCCAGCAATCAAGCTGGGGCCAACGTCCTGACTTTC.

The gene calls are TRBV3-1 (or the pseudogene TRBV3-2) and TRBJ1-1, with TRBD1 matching 8 bases. Losses at the gene ends were 4 bases for V and 4 bases for J; bases not matched to a gene: 8. The CDR3 contains 15 residues. Looked up from germline, CDR1 is LGHDT and CDR2 is YNNKEL (reference sequence). CDR3 region: CASSPRTGTGTEAFF. CDR3 bases: TGTGCCAGCAGCCCCCGGACAGGGACGGGCACTGAAGCTTTCTTT.

The V call is TRBV18, the J call TRBJ1-4; D gene uncertain. Looked up from germline, CDR1 is KGHSH and CDR2 is LQKENI. The CDR3 spans 15 residues. The V end was cut by 3 bases, the J end by 7 bases, with 15 bases between. CDR3 sequence reads: CASSPARGYGEKLFF. The CDR3 DNA reads as TGTGCCAGCTCACCGGCGCGAGGGTACGGTGAAAAACTGTTTTTT.

This chain uses TRBV20-1 with TRBJ2-3; D is perhaps TRBD1 or TRBD2 (5 bases each). V lost 6 bases to trimming and J lost 7 bases, with 11 bases between them. Germline CDR1 is DFQATT and CDR2 is SNEGSKA (reference sequence). The CDR3 runs 11 residues. This CDR3 is CSAHEGHTQYF. CDR3 nucleotide sequence: TGCAGTGCCCATGAGGGACATACGCAGTATTTT.

The CDR3 sequence is CASSSRQGRRGYTF. The CDR3 DNA follows: TGTGCCAGCAGCTCTCGACAGGGGCGGCGAGGCTACACCTTC. The rearrangement uses TRBV3-1 (or the pseudogene TRBV3-2) and TRBJ1-2; TRBD1 aligns across 8 bases. J gave up 8 bases and V 5 bases, and 10 bases lay outside the gene matches. Germline CDR1 is LGHDT and CDR2 is YNNKEL (reference sequence). The CDR3 sequence is 14 residues long.

The chain uses TRBV5-4 and TRBJ1-1; weak D call: TRBD1 (6 bases). This CDR3 spans 14 amino acids. V was pared by 6 bases and J by 6 bases, with 18 bases between. Germline CDR1 is SGHNT and CDR2 is YYREEE (reference sequence). The CDR3, as DNA: TGTGCCAGCAAGATAGGGGGGCGTGGGGCTGAAGCTTTCTTT. The encoded protein is CASKIGGRGAEAFF.

V and J are TRBV19 and TRBJ1-5; no clear D. V was clipped by 5 bases and J by 3 bases, with 5 bases between them. The germline V gene encodes CDR1 LNHDA and CDR2 SQIVND (reference sequence). The length of the CDR3 is 12 residues. This CDR3 reads CASSLPNQPQHF. DNA for the CDR3: TGTGCCAGTAGTCTCCCCAATCAGCCCCAGCATTTT.

This chain uses TRBV5-1 with TRBJ1-6, with TRBD1 identical over 10 bases. V gave up 4 bases and J gave up 8 bases; unmatched junction bases: 6. Germline loops: CDR1 SGHRS, CDR2 YFSETQ. CDR3 length: 15 amino acids. Written as DNA, the CDR3 is TGCGCCAGCAGCGGCGGACAGGGGGGATATTCACCCCTCCACTTT. Translating it yields CASSGGQGGYSPLHF.

The V gene is TRBV4-1, the J gene TRBJ1-4; D is undetermined. The CDR3 is 15 residues long. CDR1 MGHRA and CDR2 YSYEKL come from the germline V gene. Trimming cost V 1 base and J 4 bases, with 10 bases left between them. The CDR3 DNA sequence: TGCGCCAGCAGCCAAGTGGGCGGAATTAATGAAAAACTGTTTTTT. The encoded protein is CASSQVGGINEKLFF.

The chain joins TRBV12-5 to TRBJ2-1; 10 bases agree with TRBD2. In germline, CDR1 is LGHNT, CDR2 FRNRAP. The junction had 7 bases not matched to a gene; V was cut back by 4 bases and J by 4 bases. The CDR3 length is 16 residues. The CDR3 DNA reads as TGTGCTAGTGGTTGGGCCGGGACTAGCGCGTACAATGAGCAGTTCTTC. Protein product: CASGWAGTSAYNEQFF.